What follows are 13 T cell receptor beta chains derived from one specimen sequenced in a study of cytomegalovirus exposure and HLA in healthy donors. 13 Jbeta primers and 60 Vbeta primers were used for the PCR. TCRdb keeps only in-frame clones here, not all; method: immunoSEQ multiplex PCR. The table records around 79,000 clones, around 70% of them present only once. The sequenced sample consisted of PBMCs. These TCRs come from a woman in her forties in good health and CMV-seropositive.

This chain connects TRBV5-1 to TRBJ2-2; D unclear. Germline V gives CDR1 SGHRS, CDR2 YFSETQ. The V and J ends lost 4 bases and 3 bases respectively, with 13 bases between them. CDR3 length equals 15 residues. The CDR3 region has the DNA TGCGCCAGCAGCCCTACAGTAATACACACCGGGGAGCTGTTTTTT. Translating gives CASSPTVIHTGELFF.

The CDR3: CASGLSGQGGQPQHF. The CDR3 DNA sequence: TGTGCTAGTGGTTTGTCTGGACAGGGCGGCCAGCCCCAGCATTTT. The gene calls are TRBV12-5 and TRBJ1-5; TRBD1 matches at 8 bases. V shed 2 bases and J 7 bases; nucleotides not matched to a gene: 7. In germline, CDR1 is LGHNT, CDR2 FRNRAP. The CDR3 covers 15 residues. The full variable domain, with the rest looked up from reference TRBV12-5 and TRBJ1-5, is DARVTQTPRHKVTEMGQEVTMRCQPILGHNTVFWYRQTMMQGLELLAYFRNRAPLDDSGMPKDRFSAEMPDATLATLKIQPSEPRDSAVYFCASGLSGQGGQPQHFGDGTRLSIL.

The chain recombines TRBV18 with TRBJ2-3, with unresolved D. The V end was cut by 0 bases, the J end by 5 bases, with 9 bases between. The CDR3 is 14 amino acids. Germline V gene data show CDR1 as KGHSH and CDR2 as LQKENI. The CDR3 DNA is TGTGCCAGCTCACCACCGGTGTATAGAGATACGCAGTATTTT. Translating gives CASSPPVYRDTQYF.

This clone was detected a few times. The chain employs TRBV29-1 and TRBJ2-1; D gene ambiguous. The germline gives CDR1 SQVTM, CDR2 ANQGSEA. This CDR3 comprises 11 residues. V was clipped by 3 bases and J by 3 bases, with 3 bases between them. In nucleotides, the CDR3 is TGCAGCGTTGACAACTACAATGAGCAGTTCTTC. This translates into CSVDNYNEQFF.

This clone occurred once. The genes are TRBV28 and TRBJ1-2; no reliable D call. Trimming cost V 5 bases and J 5 bases, with 15 bases left between them. Germline V lookup: CDR1 MDHEN, CDR2 SYDVKM. The CDR3 consists of 14 residues. The CDR3 reads CASSPQALPYGYTF. The DNA for the CDR3 is TGTGCCAGCAGTCCCCAGGCGTTACCTTATGGCTACACCTTC.

This clone was seen a few times. The chain couples TRBV2 to TRBJ1-1; 7 bases fit TRBD1. Trimming removed 6 bases from V and 0 bases from J; junction bases left unmatched: 7. The CDR3 is 15 residues long. Per the germline V gene, CDR1 is SNHLY and CDR2 is FYNNEI. DNA for the CDR3: TGTGCCAGCAGGCGGGACAGCGGAATGAACACTGAAGCTTTCTTT. Translating gives CASRRDSGMNTEAFF.

This chain uses TRBV6-6 with TRBJ2-5; D gene ambiguous. V was pared by 2 bases and J by 4 bases, with 8 bases between. In germline, CDR1 is MNHNY, CDR2 SVGAGI (reference sequence). This CDR3 region has 13 residues. The CDR3 is CASSYDRRETQYF. In nucleotides, the CDR3 is TGTGCCAGCAGTTACGATCGTAGAGAGACCCAGTACTTC.

This clone occurred a few times. The chain couples TRBV5-1 to TRBJ1-1; TRBD1 might be the D (6 bases). The CDR3 is 13 amino acids. Trimming took off 2 bases at V and 4 bases at J, with 9 bases between the two ends. CDR1 is SGHRS and CDR2 is YFSETQ in the germline V gene. Written as DNA, the CDR3 is TGCGCCAGCAGCTTTGACAGGACCACTGAAGCTTTCTTT. Translation: CASSFDRTTEAFF.

This rearrangement joins TRBV5-1 to TRBJ1-4, with no clear D. The CDR3 runs 15 residues. Germline V gives CDR1 SGHRS, CDR2 YFSETQ. The V and J ends lost 0 bases and 0 bases respectively, with 6 bases between them. The CDR3 region has the DNA TGCGCCAGCAGCTTGGGCGGGGCAACTAATGAAAAACTGTTTTTT. It specifies CASSLGGATNEKLFF.

The CDR3 DNA sequence: TGCAGCGCCAGACTAGCGGGGGGGCTGTCAGAGACCCAGTACTTC. Amino acid sequence: CSARLAGGLSETQYF. The rearrangement joins TRBV29-1 to TRBJ2-5, with 14 bases matching TRBD2. There are 15 residues in the CDR3. J gave up 4 bases and V 7 bases, and 8 bases lay outside the gene matches. The germline V gene encodes CDR1 SQVTM and CDR2 ANQGSEA.

The V gene is TRBV10-3, the J gene TRBJ2-3; 9 nucleotides agree with TRBD2. Germline V gives CDR1 ENHRY, CDR2 SYGVKD. V shed 2 bases and J 6 bases; nucleotides not matched to a gene: 9. The length of the CDR3 is 16 residues. CDR3 in amino acids: CAISEGGGRAADTQYF. DNA of the CDR3: TGTGCCATCAGTGAGGGAGGCGGGAGGGCCGCCGATACGCAGTATTTT.

The rearrangement joins TRBV19 to TRBJ1-1; 7 positions agree with TRBD1. The CDR3 extends over 16 amino acids. After removal of 7 bases from V and 0 bases from J, the junction contained 11 bases not matched to a gene. Germline CDR1 reads LNHDA; CDR2 reads SQIVND (reference sequence). CDR3 sequence (DNA): TGTGCCAGTACCCTATACAGGGGTGAAATGAACACTGAAGCTTTCTTT. It is translated as CASTLYRGEMNTEAFF.

This chain connects TRBV6-1 to TRBJ2-3; TRBD2 might be the D (5 bases). Germline CDR1 and CDR2: MNHNS and SASEGT. The CDR3 has 14 residues. The ends were cut back, 6 bases at V and 2 bases at J, with 12 bases in the middle. The CDR3 nucleotides are TGTGCCAGCAGCCAGGACTGGCACACAGATACGCAGTATTTT. Residues: CASSQDWHTDTQYF.